This TCR beta chain was found in a study of response to subunit inactivated influenza vaccine listed by TCRdb under 2018. Some background on the complete study: The study used deep quantitative T cell receptor repertoire profiling to track responses to a trivalent subunit inactivated influenza vaccine.

Overall results and qualifications from the work: It was suggested by the authors that each seasonal influenza vaccination may recruit only a limited number of new T cells.

The CDR3 has 13 amino acids, counting the end cysteine and phenylalanine. Kept here is only the CDR3 DNA, which spans 39 bases and is read in frame from base 1. Trimming costs V 2 bases and J 1 base, and their ends lie 5 bases apart. For CDR1 and CDR2, the germline V gene lists SGHAT and FQNNGV. In the paper's terms, the time point label means: 45 days after influenza vaccine administration. This clonotype has only a few counts. It lacks a known antigen. No clone much larger than this one lies a single base away; base qualities are absent. The library was built by means of RT-PCR. For sequencing, an Illumina HiSeq 2500 was employed. TCRdb reprocessed the public reads (quality trimming at Q25 with fastp, clone calling with MiXCR) and kept in-frame beta chains. CDR3 protein duplicates are merged, each entry listing the most common genes and DNA. The sample table records around 500,000 distinct CDR3 sequences; approximately 10% of these occur just once. Around 12% of the sample lies in the top ten.

The starting material was PBMCs from blood, obtained roughly 48 days after vaccination. This TCR was sampled from a man in his fifties who received an inactivated influenza vaccine. Donor details come from another sample of the same person, matched by shared clones. The chain is made from TRBV11-2 and TRBJ1-1; confidence is insufficient to name the D gene. Read as DNA, the sequence is TGTGCCAGCAGCTTACTGCAGAACACTGAAGCTTTCTTT. Its coded protein is CASSLLQNTEAFF.